One sample yielded the 14 T cell receptor beta chains listed below, sequenced in a study of T cells in localized non-small cell lung cancer. The assay was immunoSEQ multiplex PCR, and TCRdb's table has in-frame clones only and misses some. This sample has approximately 65,000 clones, with about four fifths found just once. The sample in question was PBMCs, obtained before any cancer treatment. Every receptor here comes from a man between 40 and 75 years old with stage II lung adenocarcinoma.

The chain joins TRBV30 to TRBJ2-2, with D unresolved. V was clipped by 3 bases and J by 8 bases, with 10 bases between them. The germline CDR1 and CDR2 sequences are GTSNPN and SVGIG (reference sequence). This CDR3 has 12 amino acids. DNA for the CDR3: TGTGCCTGGAGGGGCTCCGGAGGGGAGCTGTTTTTT. As protein: CAWRGSGGELFF.

This chain links TRBV5-1 with TRBJ2-7; D may be TRBD2 (6 bases). This CDR3 region has 16 residues. V lost 0 bases, J lost 0 bases, and 13 bases lay in between. From germline, CDR1 is SGHRS and CDR2 YFSETQ. DNA for the CDR3: TGCGCCAGCAGCTTGGATCCAGCGGGCAGCTCCTACGAGCAGTACTTC. Encoded protein: CASSLDPAGSSYEQYF.

This clone was recorded once. The gene calls are TRBV6-5 and TRBJ1-1, with D perhaps matching TRBD1 (5 bases). V lost 8 bases, J lost 5 bases, and 15 bases lay in between. The CDR3 contains 13 residues. In germline, CDR1 is MNHEY, CDR2 SVGAGI. CDR3 region: CASSWGGNTEAFF. In DNA form, the CDR3 reads TGTGCCAGCTCCTGGGGCGGGAATACTGAAGCTTTCTTT.

This clone has just a few counts. The chain joins TRBV10-3 to TRBJ1-1; D might be TRBD1 (6 bases). Trimming shortened V by 6 bases and J by 3 bases, and 11 bases separated the two germline ends. From germline, CDR1 is ENHRY and CDR2 SYGVKD. This CDR3 comprises 13 residues. The chain's CDR3 is CAIRVGGDTEAFF. The CDR3 nucleotides read TGTGCCATCAGGGTAGGGGGGGACACTGAAGCTTTCTTT.

This clone was detected a few times. This chain connects TRBV14 to TRBJ2-3, with TRBD2 matching over 12 bases. The CDR3 totals 20 residues. Trimming cost V 2 bases and J 5 bases; bases outside gene matches: 17. CDR1 is SGHDN, CDR2 FVKESK, per germline. The CDR3 loop reads CASSQKRSASGRAGVDTQYF. The CDR3 DNA follows: TGTGCCAGCAGCCAAAAAAGGTCGGCTAGCGGGAGGGCAGGAGTAGATACGCAGTATTTT.

This clone was counted between two and nine times. The chain employs TRBV11-2 and TRBJ1-4; 7 bases fit TRBD1. Trimming removed 5 bases from V and 4 bases from J; junction bases left unmatched: 7. The CDR3 runs 15 residues. Germline CDR1 SGHAT, CDR2 FQNNGV. CDR3 DNA sequence: TGTGCCAGCAGCCCCCTGACAGGGATTAATGAAAAACTGTTTTTT. Its translation is CASSPLTGINEKLFF. Using reference TRBV11-2 and TRBJ1-4 for the parts outside the CDR3, the full variable domain is EAGVAQSPRYKIIEKRQSVAFWCNPISGHATLYWYQQILGQGPKLLIQFQNNGVVDDSQLPKDRFSAERLKGVDSTLKIQPAKLEDSAVYLCASSPLTGINEKLFFGSGTQLSVL.

The rearrangement uses TRBV25-1 and TRBJ1-6; D is perhaps TRBD1 (6 bases). Trimming shortened V by 1 base and J by 7 bases, and 11 bases separated the two germline ends. Per germline, CDR1 MGHDK and CDR2 SYGVNS. The CDR3 loop spans 15 amino acids. The CDR3 loop is CASSESVQGNSPLHF. CDR3 bases: TGTGCCAGCAGTGAATCGGTACAGGGCAATTCACCCCTCCACTTT.

The chain is built from TRBV6-5 and TRBJ2-7; 14 bases map to TRBD2. Germline V lookup: CDR1 MNHEY, CDR2 SVGAGI. The V and J ends lost 6 bases and 6 bases, in that order; junction bases with no gene match: 7. The CDR3 covers 15 residues. The CDR3 DNA follows: TGTGCCAGCAGAACCGGGACTAGCGGGAGTAGCGAGCAGTACTTC. This codes for CASRTGTSGSSEQYF.

The rearrangement uses TRBV18 and TRBJ2-1, with TRBD2 matching 7 bases. Germline-derived CDR1 and CDR2 are KGHSH and LQKENI. J lost 9 bases, V lost 3 bases, and 8 bases had no gene match. The CDR3 is 14 residues long. The CDR3 spells CASSPMEPSGEQFF. The CDR3 DNA reads as TGTGCCAGCTCACCGATGGAGCCTAGCGGTGAGCAGTTCTTC.

The chain links TRBV6-5 to TRBJ1-1; TRBD1 aligns across 7 bases. Germline trimming cut 6 bases from V and 1 base from J; bases unmatched to any gene: 5. Germline-derived CDR1 and CDR2 are MNHEY and SVGAGI. There are 14 residues in the CDR3. The CDR3 DNA sequence: TGTGCCAGCAGGCCAAACAGGGGGAACACTGAAGCTTTCTTT. Translation gives CASRPNRGNTEAFF.

The chain couples TRBV6-1 to TRBJ1-5; D not certain. The CDR3 runs 12 residues. V lost 2 bases to trimming and J lost 4 bases, with 3 bases between them. Germline CDR1 is MNHNS and CDR2 is SASEGT. CDR3 sequence (DNA): TGTGCCAGCAGTGAACGGAATCAGCCCCAGCATTTT. This gives the protein CASSERNQPQHF.

The chain is built from TRBV6-6 and TRBJ2-7; D is possibly TRBD1 or TRBD2 (6 bases each). This CDR3 region has 14 residues. V lost 6 bases and J 0 bases, leaving 12 bases between the germline ends. Germline CDR1 reads MNHNY; CDR2 reads SVGAGI (reference sequence). CDR3 in DNA: TGTGCCAGCAGAAAAGGGGGGAGCTCCTACGAGCAGTACTTC. Its protein is CASRKGGSSYEQYF.

The gene calls are TRBV15 and TRBJ1-2; D may be TRBD1 (6 bases). Germline V CDR1 and CDR2: LNHNV, YYDKDF (reference sequence). The CDR3 spans 14 residues. V gave up 5 bases and J gave up 4 bases, with 14 bases separating them. CDR3 residues: CATSAWTVFYGYTF. For the CDR3, the DNA is TGTGCCACCAGCGCCTGGACAGTTTTCTATGGCTACACCTTC.

This chain joins TRBV5-4 and TRBJ2-2, with no clear D. The V and J ends lost 0 bases and 1 base respectively, with 10 bases between them. This CDR3 has 16 residues. Germline V gene data show CDR1 as SGHNT and CDR2 as YYREEE (reference sequence). CDR3 DNA sequence: TGTGCCAGCAGCTTGGGGAGATCAGGGAACACCGGGGAGCTGTTTTTT. The encoded protein is CASSLGRSGNTGELFF.